Below, 21 T cell receptor beta chains from the same sample are listed, as sequenced in a study of blood T cell repertoires in COVID-19 (dated by TCRdb to about 2020). Receptor amplification or capture employed the immunoSEQ multiplex PCR assay. TCRdb holds this immuneACCESS table with in-frame rearrangements only. Some clones are missing; in checked studies, unresolved V genes explain under half, and the rest has no known cause. This sample is represented by 160,000 or so clones; around four fifths of them were singletons. Jointly, the top ten make up roughly 7.3% of the sample. The source material was PBMCs or T cells enriched from blood (not recorded which). These TCRs come from a woman between 50 and 59 years old who had recovered from COVID-19.

Comments on this clone: Other nucleotide sequences from this sample produce the same CDR3. The chain couples TRBV18 to TRBJ2-7, with TRBD1 identical over 11 bases. Per the germline V gene, CDR1 is KGHSH and CDR2 is LQKENI. With V trimmed by 3 bases and J by 4 bases, 2 bases remained unmatched. This CDR3 spans 14 amino acids. This CDR3 reads CASSPGTGGYEQYF. The CDR3 nucleotides read TGTGCCAGCTCACCCGGGACAGGGGGGTACGAGCAGTACTTC.

The CDR3 here is CASSQETGGPGNEQFF. The DNA of the CDR3 is TGTGCCAGCAGCCAAGAAACGGGGGGGCCAGGAAATGAGCAGTTCTTC. The rearrangement joins TRBV4-2 to TRBJ2-1; 8 nucleotides align to TRBD2. Germline trimming cut 0 bases from V and 7 bases from J; bases unmatched to any gene: 8. Per germline, CDR1 LGHNA and CDR2 YNFKEQ. The CDR3 is made up of 16 amino acids.

This chain connects TRBV5-5 to TRBJ1-5, with D unresolved. Trimming left V 2 bases short and J 1 base short, with 4 bases between. The CDR3 loop spans 13 amino acids. Germline CDR1 is SGHKS and CDR2 is YYEKEE (reference sequence). This CDR3 is CASSLASNQPQHF. The CDR3 coding sequence is TGTGCCAGCAGCTTAGCCAGCAATCAGCCCCAGCATTTT.

This clone has a single count. The rearrangement links TRBV12-3 or TRBV12-4 to TRBJ1-5, with a possible D match to TRBD1 (5 bases). The V end was cut by 2 bases, the J end by 6 bases, with 8 bases between. The CDR3 has 13 residues. Here the CDR3 DNA reads TGTGCCAGCAGTTTACAGGGAGGTCAGCCCCAGCATTTT. Protein product: CASSLQGGQPQHF.

The rearrangement links TRBV12-3 or TRBV12-4 to TRBJ2-1; 7 positions match TRBD1. V trimming: 3 bases; J trimming: 6 bases; junction bases outside the gene matches: 2. The CDR3 covers 13 residues. The CDR3 reads CASSFGTANEQFF. The CDR3 DNA follows: TGTGCCAGCAGTTTTGGGACAGCCAATGAGCAGTTCTTC.

This chain uses TRBV28 with TRBJ2-7, with 8 positions matching TRBD1. Germline assignment: CDR1 MDHEN and CDR2 SYDVKM. V shed 1 base and J 2 bases; nucleotides not matched to a gene: 7. The CDR3 is made up of 16 amino acids. CDR3 bases: TGTGCCAGCAGTTTATTCCCAGGGGGCGCCCCCTACGAGCAGTACTTC. Protein sequence: CASSLFPGGAPYEQYF.

The chain has TRBV7-6 and TRBJ2-5; possible D gene TRBD2, 5 bases. The CDR3 loop spans 13 amino acids. The V gene lost 8 bases and the J gene lost 5 bases, with 15 bases spanning the gap. Germline CDR1 reads SGHVS; CDR2 reads FNYEAQ. CDR3 protein: CASAPGVLETQYF. The CDR3 DNA reads TGTGCCAGCGCGCCCGGGGTCTTGGAGACCCAGTACTTC.

V usage is TRBV7-2 and J usage is TRBJ2-5, with 8 bases that match TRBD1. Germline loops: CDR1 SGHTA, CDR2 FQGNSA. The CDR3 is 16 residues long. Trimming took 5 bases from V and 5 from J; bases not matched to a gene: 13. CDR3 DNA sequence: TGTGCCAGCAGCCCTCTCGGCAGGGGGCTGTGGGAGACCCAGTACTTC. This gives the protein CASSPLGRGLWETQYF.

The V gene is TRBV11-3, the J gene TRBJ2-7; D is uncertain. Trimming took 6 bases from V and 3 from J, leaving 9 bases between them. The CDR3 is made up of 12 amino acids. Germline V gives CDR1 SGHNT, CDR2 YENEEA. CDR3 residues: CASRGRSYEQYF. DNA of the CDR3: TGTGCCAGCAGAGGTCGGAGCTACGAGCAGTACTTC.

CDR3 sequence reads: CASSYSREGADTQYF. The CDR3 DNA reads as TGTGCCAGCAGTTACTCGAGGGAGGGGGCAGATACGCAGTATTTT. This chain links TRBV6-2 or TRBV6-3 with TRBJ2-3; D is perhaps TRBD2 (7 bases). Trimming removed 0 bases from V and 4 bases from J, with 11 bases in between. CDR1 and CDR2 (germline): MNHEY, SVGEGT. The CDR3 contains 15 residues.

The V call is TRBV5-1, the J call TRBJ2-7; 9 nucleotides agree with TRBD2. The CDR3 sequence is 14 residues long. Germline assignment: CDR1 SGHRS and CDR2 YFSETQ. The junction had 3 bases not matched to a gene; V was cut back by 0 bases and J by 5 bases. The CDR3 DNA sequence: TGCGCCAGCAGCTTGGCGGCTAGCGGGAACGAGCAGTACTTC. It yields the protein CASSLAASGNEQYF.

The chain is built from TRBV7-3 and TRBJ2-1, with 10 positions matching TRBD1. The V segment lost 1 base and the J segment 10 bases; nucleotides outside the gene matches: 13. The CDR3 is 17 amino acids. Germline CDR1 is SGHTA and CDR2 is FQGTGA. In nucleotides, the CDR3 is TGTGCCAGCAGCTTAATATCCGGGACAGGGGTCGGAGGAGAGCAGTTCTTC. This codes for CASSLISGTGVGGEQFF. The whole variable domain, remainder taken from reference TRBV7-3 and TRBJ2-1, is GAGVSQTPSNKVTEKGKYVELRCDPISGHTALYWYRQSLGQGPEFLIYFQGTGAADDSGLPNDRFFAVRPEGSVSTLKIQRTERGDSAVYLCASSLISGTGVGGEQFFGPGTRLTVL.

V is TRBV6-6 and J is TRBJ1-2; D perhaps matches TRBD1 (6 bases). This CDR3 is built from 15 residues. The ends were cut back, 4 bases at V and 4 bases at J, with 16 bases in the middle. Germline CDR1 is MNHNY and CDR2 is SVGAGI (reference sequence). CDR3 protein: CASSFGEQGPYGYTF. The CDR3 nucleotides are TGTGCCAGCAGTTTCGGAGAACAGGGACCCTATGGCTACACCTTC.

In its sample, this clone was seen once. This chain joins TRBV4-2 and TRBJ2-3; 7 bases line up with TRBD2. CDR1 is LGHNA and CDR2 is YNFKEQ in the germline V gene. With V trimmed by 4 bases and J by 2 bases, 0 bases remained unmatched. The CDR3 totals 13 residues. CDR3 nucleotide sequence: TGTGCCAGCAGCCGACTAGCCACAGATACGCAGTATTTT. It is translated as CASSRLATDTQYF.

This clone was counted once. The J gene is TRBJ2-1, the V gene TRBV9, with 14 bases that match TRBD2. Trimming cost V 4 bases and J 8 bases; bases outside gene matches: 14. The CDR3 is 18 residues long. CDR1 is SGDLS and CDR2 is YYNGEE in the germline V gene. CDR3 residues: CASSPWTGTSGSVHEQFF. The CDR3 nucleotides read TGTGCCAGCAGCCCCTGGACAGGGACTAGCGGGAGTGTCCATGAGCAGTTCTTC.

This clone appeared once. The sample contains more than one DNA sequence encoding this CDR3. The V gene is TRBV2, the J gene TRBJ2-7, with TRBD2 matching over 15 bases. Germline trimming cut 4 bases from V and 5 bases from J; bases unmatched to any gene: 3. In germline, CDR1 is SNHLY, CDR2 FYNNEI. The CDR3 runs 15 residues. Written as DNA, the CDR3 is TGTGCCAGCAGTGGGACTAGCGGGAGGGCCAACGAGCAGTACTTC. This gives the protein CASSGTSGRANEQYF.

This chain connects TRBV7-8 to TRBJ2-3; 8 bases are a match to TRBD2. V lost 5 bases, J lost 0 bases, and 7 bases stayed unmatched. The CDR3 is 16 amino acids. Germline CDR1 SGHVS, CDR2 FQNEAQ. The CDR3 is CASSRGPSGSTDTQYF. Written as DNA, the CDR3 is TGTGCCAGCAGCCGAGGGCCTAGCGGGAGCACAGATACGCAGTATTTT.

This clone was counted between two and nine times. J is TRBJ1-2 and V is TRBV19; weak D call: TRBD1 (6 bases). V was trimmed by 10 bases and J by 0 bases, leaving 18 bases between them. The CDR3 runs 15 residues. Germline lookup yields CDR1 LNHDA and CDR2 SQIVND (reference sequence). CDR3 residues: CATRWGQAANYGYTF. The CDR3 DNA sequence: TGTGCCACCCGATGGGGGCAGGCAGCTAACTATGGCTACACCTTC. Using reference TRBV19 and TRBJ1-2 for the parts outside the CDR3, the full variable domain is DGGITQSPKYLFRKEGQNVTLSCEQNLNHDAMYWYRQDPGQGLRLIYYSQIVNDFQKGDIAEGYSVSREKKESFPLTVTSAQKNPTAFYLCATRWGQAANYGYTFGSGTRLTVV.

The chain combines TRBV27 with TRBJ2-3, with 8 bases fitting TRBD1. Germline-derived CDR1 and CDR2 are MNHEY and SMNVEV (reference sequence). Trimming took 0 bases from V and 3 from J; bases not matched to a gene: 8. The CDR3 covers 17 residues. CDR3 residues: CASSLSRAGGGTDTQYF. CDR3 nucleotides: TGTGCCAGCAGTTTATCGAGAGCAGGGGGCGGGACAGATACGCAGTATTTT.

This sequence joins TRBV4-2 and TRBJ2-2; no firm D call. Germline CDR1 and CDR2: LGHNA and YNFKEQ. The CDR3 runs 15 residues. Deletions cut 0 bases from V and 4 bases from J, with 9 bases between. CDR3 loop: CASSQEPGATGELFF. CDR3 nucleotide sequence: TGTGCCAGCAGCCAAGAGCCAGGCGCCACCGGGGAGCTGTTTTTT.

This clone has just one count. Mismatch with germline at one junction end may stem from a read error. V is TRBV7-7 and J is TRBJ2-5; TRBD1 aligns across 7 bases. Germline V gene lookup returns CDR1 SSHAT and CDR2 FNYEAQ (reference sequence). This CDR3 spans 15 amino acids. CDR3 DNA sequence: TGTGCTAGCAGCTCCGGGACAGCCTTAAGTGAGACCCAGTACTTC. It codes for CASSSGTALSETQYF.